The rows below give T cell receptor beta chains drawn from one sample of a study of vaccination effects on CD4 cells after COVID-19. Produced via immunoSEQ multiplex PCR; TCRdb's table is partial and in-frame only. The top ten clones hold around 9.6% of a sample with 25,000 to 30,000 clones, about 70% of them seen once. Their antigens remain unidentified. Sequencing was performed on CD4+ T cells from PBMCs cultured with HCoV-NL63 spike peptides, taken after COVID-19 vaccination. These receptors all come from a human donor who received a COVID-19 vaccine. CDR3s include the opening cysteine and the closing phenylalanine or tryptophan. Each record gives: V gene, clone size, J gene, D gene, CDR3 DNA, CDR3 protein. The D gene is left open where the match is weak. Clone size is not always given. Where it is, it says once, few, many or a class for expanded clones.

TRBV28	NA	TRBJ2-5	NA	TGTGCCAGCAGTTTATTAGGGTGGTCGGGCCAAGAGACCCAGTACTTC	CASSLLGWSGQETQYF
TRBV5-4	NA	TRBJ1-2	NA	TGTGCCAGCAGCTTGTTTGGAACGGACCTTTATGGCTACACCTTC	CASSLFGTDLYGYTF
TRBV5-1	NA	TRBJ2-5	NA	TGCGCCAGCGGTCCCCAAGAGACCCAGTACTTC	CASGPQETQYF
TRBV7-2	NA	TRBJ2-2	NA	TGTGCCAGCAGCAACCGGAGGGTGGCCGGGGAGCTGTTTTTT	CASSNRRVAGELFF
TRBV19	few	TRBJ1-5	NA	TGTGCCAGTAGTATATCAGGGGTTTCTCAGCCCCAGCATTTT	CASSISGVSQPQHF
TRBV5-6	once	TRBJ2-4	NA	TGTGCCAGCAGCTTGGTGGCAGAAAACATTCAGTACTTC	CASSLVAENIQYF
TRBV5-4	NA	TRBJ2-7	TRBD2	TGTGCCAGCAGCTTAAGTGCGGGGGTGCGAGAGCAGTACTTC	CASSLSAGVREQYF
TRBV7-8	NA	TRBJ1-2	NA	TGTGCCAGCAGCCAAAACGTTCTGGGCGGCTATGGCTACACCTTC	CASSQNVLGGYGYTF
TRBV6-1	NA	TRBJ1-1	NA	TGTGCCAGCAGTGAAGGGGTGAACACTGAAGCTTTCTTT	CASSEGVNTEAFF
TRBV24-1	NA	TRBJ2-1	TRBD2	TGTGCCACCAGTGATTCGACACTAGCGGGAGGGACGAATGAGCAGTTCTTC	CATSDSTLAGGTNEQFF
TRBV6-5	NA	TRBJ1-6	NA	TGTGCCAGCACCGACTGGGCAGAAGTTGCCCTCCACTTT	CASTDWAEVALHF
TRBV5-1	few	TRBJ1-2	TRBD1	TGCGCCAGCAGCCCCACACAGGGGTATGGCTACACCTTC	CASSPTQGYGYTF
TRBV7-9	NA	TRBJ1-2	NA	TGTGCCAGCAGCTTAGGCCGCGCGGAGGCGGGCGGCTACACCTTC	CASSLGRAEAGGYTF
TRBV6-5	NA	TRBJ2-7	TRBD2	TGTGCCAGCAGCTACACGAGCGGGACTGGCTACGAGCAGTACTTC	CASSYTSGTGYEQYF
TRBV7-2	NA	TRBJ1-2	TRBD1	TGTGCCAGCAGCCTCCCTACAGGGGCCTATGGCTACACCTTC	CASSLPTGAYGYTF
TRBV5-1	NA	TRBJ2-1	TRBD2	TGCGCCAGCACGAACGGGGGGAGCTCCTACAATGAGCAGTTCTTC	CASTNGGSSYNEQFF
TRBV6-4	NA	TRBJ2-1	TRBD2	TGTGCCAGCAGTGACGGACTAGCGGGAGGGGAGCAGTTCTTC	CASSDGLAGGEQFF
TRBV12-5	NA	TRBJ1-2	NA	TGTGCTAGTGGTTTGGTACAGGCACCCTATGGCTACACCTTC	CASGLVQAPYGYTF
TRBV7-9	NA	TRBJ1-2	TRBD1	TGTGCCAGCAGCCCACAGCCCCTGGACAGGGTTCGGGGCTACACCTTC	CASSPQPLDRVRGYTF
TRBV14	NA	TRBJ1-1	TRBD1	TGTGCCAGCCGACAGGGACCAAACACTGAAGCTTTCTTT	CASRQGPNTEAFF
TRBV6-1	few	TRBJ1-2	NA	TGTGCCAGCAGTGAACACAGGGACTACGGCTACACCTTC	CASSEHRDYGYTF
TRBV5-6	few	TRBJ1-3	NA	TGTGCCAGCAGAGTGGTGGGACGGGACTCTGGAAACACCATATATTTT	CASRVVGRDSGNTIYF
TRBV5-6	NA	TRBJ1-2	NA	TGTGCCAGCAGCTTGGATGGCTCTAACTATGGCTACACCTTC	CASSLDGSNYGYTF